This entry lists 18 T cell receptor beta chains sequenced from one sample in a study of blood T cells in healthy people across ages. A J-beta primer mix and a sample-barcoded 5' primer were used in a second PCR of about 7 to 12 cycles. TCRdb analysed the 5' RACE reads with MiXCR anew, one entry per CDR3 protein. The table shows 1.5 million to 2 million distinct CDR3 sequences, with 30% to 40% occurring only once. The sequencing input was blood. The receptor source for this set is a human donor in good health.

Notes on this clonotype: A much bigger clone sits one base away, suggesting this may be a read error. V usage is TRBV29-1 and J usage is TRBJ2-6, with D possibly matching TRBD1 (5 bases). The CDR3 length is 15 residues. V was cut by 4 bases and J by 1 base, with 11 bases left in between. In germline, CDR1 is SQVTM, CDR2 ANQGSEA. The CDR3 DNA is TGCAGCGTTGCGCTGGCAGGGTCTGGGGCCAACGTCCTGACTTTC. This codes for CSVALAGSGANVLTF.

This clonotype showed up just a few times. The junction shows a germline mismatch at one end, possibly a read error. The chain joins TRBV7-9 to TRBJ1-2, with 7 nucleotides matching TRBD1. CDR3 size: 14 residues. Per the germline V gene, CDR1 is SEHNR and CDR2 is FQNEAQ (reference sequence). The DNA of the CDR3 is TGTGCCAGCAGGCCGGACAGGTTCGACTATGGCTGCACCTTC. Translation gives CASRPDRFDYGCTF.

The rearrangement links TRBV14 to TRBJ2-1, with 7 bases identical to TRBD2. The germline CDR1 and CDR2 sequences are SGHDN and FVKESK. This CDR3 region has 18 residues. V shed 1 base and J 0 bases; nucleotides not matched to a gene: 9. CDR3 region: CASSQGPSRGVSYNEQFF. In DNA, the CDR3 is TGTGCCAGCAGCCAAGGGCCATCCCGGGGGGTCTCCTACAATGAGCAGTTCTTC.

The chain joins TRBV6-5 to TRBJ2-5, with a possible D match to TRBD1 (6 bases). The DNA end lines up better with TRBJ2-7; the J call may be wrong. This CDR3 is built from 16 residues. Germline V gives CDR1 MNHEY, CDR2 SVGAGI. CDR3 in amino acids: CASSYSGLMRGNEQYF. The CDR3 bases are TGTGCCAGCAGTTACTCCGGCCTCATGAGGGGGAACGAGCAGTACTTC.

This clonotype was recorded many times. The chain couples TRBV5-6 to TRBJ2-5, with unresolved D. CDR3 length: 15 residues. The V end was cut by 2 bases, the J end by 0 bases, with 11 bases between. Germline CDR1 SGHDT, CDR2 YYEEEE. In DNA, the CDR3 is TGTGCCAGCAGCTTCTATCACCCGTACCAAGAGACCCAGTACTTC. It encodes CASSFYHPYQETQYF.

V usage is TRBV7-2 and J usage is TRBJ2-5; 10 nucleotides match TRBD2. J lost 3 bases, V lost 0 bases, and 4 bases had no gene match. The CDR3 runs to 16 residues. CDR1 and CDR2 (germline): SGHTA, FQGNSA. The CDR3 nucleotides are TGTGCCAGCAGCTTAGCCCAGCGGGGGGGGAAAGAGACCCAGTACTTC. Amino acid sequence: CASSLAQRGGKETQYF.

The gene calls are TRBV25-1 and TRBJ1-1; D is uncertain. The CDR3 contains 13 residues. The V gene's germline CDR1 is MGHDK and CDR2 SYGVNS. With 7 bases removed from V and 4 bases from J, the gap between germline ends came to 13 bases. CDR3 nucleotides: TGTGCCAGCACGGAATACATGAGCACTGAAGCTTTCTTT. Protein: CASTEYMSTEAFF.

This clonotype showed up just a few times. The CDR3 protein is CASSQEGFFVQFF. Written as DNA, the CDR3 is TGTGCCAGCAGCCAAGAGGGGTTTTTCGTTCAGTTCTTC. V and J are TRBV3-1 and TRBJ2-1; D is undetermined. The CDR3 consists of 13 residues. The V gene lost 0 bases and the J gene lost 13 bases, with 13 bases spanning the gap. Germline V gives CDR1 LGHDT, CDR2 YNNKEL (reference sequence).

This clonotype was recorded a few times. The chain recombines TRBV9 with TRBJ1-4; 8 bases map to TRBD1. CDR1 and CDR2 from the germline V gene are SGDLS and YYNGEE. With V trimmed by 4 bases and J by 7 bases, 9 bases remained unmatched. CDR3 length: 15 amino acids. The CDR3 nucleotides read TGTGCCAGCAGCCCAACAGGGGGACTGGTTGAAAAACTGTTTTTT. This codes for CASSPTGGLVEKLFF.

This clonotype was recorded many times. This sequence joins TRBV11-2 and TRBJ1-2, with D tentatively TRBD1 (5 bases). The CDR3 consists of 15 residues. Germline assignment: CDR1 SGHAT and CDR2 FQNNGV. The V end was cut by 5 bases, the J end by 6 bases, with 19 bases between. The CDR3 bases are TGTGCCAGCAGCCCGTCTCCTGGGGGACGCCATGGCTACACCTTC. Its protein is CASSPSPGGRHGYTF. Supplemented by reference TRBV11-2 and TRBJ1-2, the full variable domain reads EAGVAQSPRYKIIEKRQSVAFWCNPISGHATLYWYQQILGQGPKLLIQFQNNGVVDDSQLPKDRFSAERLKGVDSTLKIQPAKLEDSAVYLCASSPSPGGRHGYTFGSGTRLTVV.

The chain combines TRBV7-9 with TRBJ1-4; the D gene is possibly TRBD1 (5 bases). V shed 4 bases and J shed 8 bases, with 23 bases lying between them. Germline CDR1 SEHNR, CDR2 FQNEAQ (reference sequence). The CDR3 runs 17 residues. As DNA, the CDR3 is TGTGCCAGCAGCTCTAGGGCCTACAGCCCGGGGGACGAAAAACTGTTTTTT. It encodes CASSSRAYSPGDEKLFF.

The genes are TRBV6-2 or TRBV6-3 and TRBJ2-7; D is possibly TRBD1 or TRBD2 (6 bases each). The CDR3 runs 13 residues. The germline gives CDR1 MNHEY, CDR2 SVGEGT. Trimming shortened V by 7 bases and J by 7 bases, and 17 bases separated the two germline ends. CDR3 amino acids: CASTRGPSGEQYF. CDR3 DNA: TGTGCCAGCACCCGGGGGCCCAGCGGAGAGCAGTACTTC.

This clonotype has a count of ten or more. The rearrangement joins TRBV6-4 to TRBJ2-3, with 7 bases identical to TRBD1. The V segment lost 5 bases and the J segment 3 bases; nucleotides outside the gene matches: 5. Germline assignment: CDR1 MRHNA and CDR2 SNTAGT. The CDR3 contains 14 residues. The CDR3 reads CASSYQGVTDTQYF. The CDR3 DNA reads TGTGCCAGCAGTTACCAGGGGGTGACAGATACGCAGTATTTT.

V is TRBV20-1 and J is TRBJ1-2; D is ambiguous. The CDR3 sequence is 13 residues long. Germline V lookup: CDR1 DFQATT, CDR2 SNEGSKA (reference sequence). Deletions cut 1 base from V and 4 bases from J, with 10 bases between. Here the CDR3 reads CSARGADVYGYTF. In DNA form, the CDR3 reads TGCAGTGCTAGAGGGGCAGACGTCTATGGCTACACCTTC.

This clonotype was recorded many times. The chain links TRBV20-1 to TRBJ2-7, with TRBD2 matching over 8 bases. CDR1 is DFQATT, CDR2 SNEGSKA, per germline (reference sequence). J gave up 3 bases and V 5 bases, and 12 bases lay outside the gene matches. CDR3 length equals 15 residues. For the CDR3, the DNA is TGCAGTGCTGGACGCCAGGGACTAGGGGGCTACGAGCAGTACTTC. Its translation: CSAGRQGLGGYEQYF.

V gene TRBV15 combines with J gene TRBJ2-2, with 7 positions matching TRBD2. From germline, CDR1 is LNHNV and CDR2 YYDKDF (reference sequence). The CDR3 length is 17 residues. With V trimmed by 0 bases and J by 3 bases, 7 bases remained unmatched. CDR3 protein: CATSRDGGVTDTGELFF. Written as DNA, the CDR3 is TGTGCCACCAGCAGAGATGGGGGGGTGACGGACACCGGGGAGCTGTTTTTT.

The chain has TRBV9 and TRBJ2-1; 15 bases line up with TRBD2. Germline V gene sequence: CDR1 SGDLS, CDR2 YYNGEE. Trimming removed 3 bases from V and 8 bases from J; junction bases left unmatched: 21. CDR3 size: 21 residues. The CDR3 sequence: CASSGGVEGLAGGYPGYEQFF. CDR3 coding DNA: TGTGCCAGCAGCGGGGGGGTTGAAGGACTAGCGGGGGGGTACCCCGGATATGAGCAGTTCTTC.

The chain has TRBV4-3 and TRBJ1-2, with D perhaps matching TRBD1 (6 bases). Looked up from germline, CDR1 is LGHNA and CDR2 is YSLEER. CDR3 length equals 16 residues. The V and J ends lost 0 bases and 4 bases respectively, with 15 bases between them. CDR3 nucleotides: TGCGCCAGCAGCCAAGATGTTAATGGACAGCTCTATGGCTACACCTTC. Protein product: CASSQDVNGQLYGYTF.